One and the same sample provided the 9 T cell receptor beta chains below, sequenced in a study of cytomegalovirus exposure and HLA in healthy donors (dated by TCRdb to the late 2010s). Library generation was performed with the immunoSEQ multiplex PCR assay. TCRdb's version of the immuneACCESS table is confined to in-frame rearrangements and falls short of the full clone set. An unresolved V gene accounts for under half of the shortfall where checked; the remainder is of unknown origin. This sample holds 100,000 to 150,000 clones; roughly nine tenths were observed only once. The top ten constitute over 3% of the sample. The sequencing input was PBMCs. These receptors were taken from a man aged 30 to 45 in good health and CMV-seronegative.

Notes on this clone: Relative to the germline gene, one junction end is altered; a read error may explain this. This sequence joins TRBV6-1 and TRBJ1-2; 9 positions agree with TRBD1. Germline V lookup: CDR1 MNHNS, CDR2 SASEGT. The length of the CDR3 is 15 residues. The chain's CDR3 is CASTNSGTGIYVYTF. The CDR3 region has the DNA TGTGCCAGCACTAACTCCGGGACAGGGATTTATGTCTACACCTTC.

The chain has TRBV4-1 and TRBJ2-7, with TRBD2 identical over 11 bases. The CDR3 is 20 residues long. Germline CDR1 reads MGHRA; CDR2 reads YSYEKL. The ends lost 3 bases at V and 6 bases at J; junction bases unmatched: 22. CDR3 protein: CASSHQEMLGSGGAGVEQYF. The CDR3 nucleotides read TGCGCCAGCAGCCACCAAGAGATGTTGGGTAGCGGGGGGGCCGGAGTCGAGCAGTACTTC.

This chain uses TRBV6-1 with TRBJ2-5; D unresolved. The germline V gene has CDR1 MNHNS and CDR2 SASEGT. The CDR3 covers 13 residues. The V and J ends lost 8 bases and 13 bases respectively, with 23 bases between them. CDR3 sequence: CASRESLLLEPYF. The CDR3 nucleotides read TGTGCCAGCCGCGAATCCCTGCTACTGGAGCCGTACTTC.

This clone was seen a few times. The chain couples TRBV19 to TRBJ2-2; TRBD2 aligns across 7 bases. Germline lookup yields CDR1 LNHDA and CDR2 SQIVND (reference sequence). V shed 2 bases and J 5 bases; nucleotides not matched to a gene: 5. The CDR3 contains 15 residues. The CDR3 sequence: CASSIREGGTGELFF. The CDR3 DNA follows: TGTGCCAGTAGTATAAGAGAGGGAGGGACCGGGGAGCTGTTTTTT.

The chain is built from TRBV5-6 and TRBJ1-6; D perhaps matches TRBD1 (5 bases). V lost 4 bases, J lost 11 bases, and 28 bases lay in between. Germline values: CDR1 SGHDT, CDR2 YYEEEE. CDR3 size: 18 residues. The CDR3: CASSRRRPPAWTTAPLHF. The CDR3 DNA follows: TGTGCCAGCAGCCGACGTAGGCCCCCTGCCTGGACAACGGCACCCCTCCACTTT.

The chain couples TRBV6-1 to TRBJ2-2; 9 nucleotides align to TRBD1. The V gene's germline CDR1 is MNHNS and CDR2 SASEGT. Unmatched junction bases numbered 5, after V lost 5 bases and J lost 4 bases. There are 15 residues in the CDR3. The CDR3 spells CASSRDRAGTGELFF. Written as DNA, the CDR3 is TGTGCCAGCAGTCGGGACAGGGCGGGCACCGGGGAGCTGTTTTTT.

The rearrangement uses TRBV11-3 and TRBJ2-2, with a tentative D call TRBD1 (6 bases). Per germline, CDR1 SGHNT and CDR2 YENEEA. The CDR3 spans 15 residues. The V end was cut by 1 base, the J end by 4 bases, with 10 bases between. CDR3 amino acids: CASSLVGQPTGELFF. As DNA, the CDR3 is TGTGCCAGCAGCTTAGTAGGACAGCCCACCGGGGAGCTGTTTTTT. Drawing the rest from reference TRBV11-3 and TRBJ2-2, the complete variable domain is EAGVVQSPRYKIIEKKQPVAFWCNPISGHNTLYWYLQNLGQGPELLIRYENEEAVDDSQLPKDRFSAERLKGVDSTLKIQPAELGDSAVYLCASSLVGQPTGELFFGEGSRLTVL.

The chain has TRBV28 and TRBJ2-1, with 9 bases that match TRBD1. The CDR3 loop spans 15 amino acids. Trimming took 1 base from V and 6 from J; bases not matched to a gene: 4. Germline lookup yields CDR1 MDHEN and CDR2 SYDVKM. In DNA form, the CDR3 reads TGTGCCAGCAGTTTATCGGGACAGGGCTCCAATGAGCAGTTCTTC. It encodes CASSLSGQGSNEQFF.

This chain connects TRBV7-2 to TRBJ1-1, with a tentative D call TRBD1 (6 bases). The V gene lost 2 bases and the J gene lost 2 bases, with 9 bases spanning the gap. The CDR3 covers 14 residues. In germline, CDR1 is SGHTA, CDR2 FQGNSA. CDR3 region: CASSLTGINTEAFF. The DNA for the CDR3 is TGTGCCAGCAGCTTAACAGGGATCAACACTGAAGCTTTCTTT.